The TCR beta chain under discussion was sequenced for a study of cytotoxic CD8 clonotypes in ibrutinib-treated CLL. Study overall: The group held 10 to 11 relapsed/refractory and 15 treatment-naive patients, with roughly 17 IGHV unmutated. Study-wide findings and caveats: Sustained-remission and progressing patients had unequal sampling times. While tracking circulating CD8+ T-cell counts, baseline clonality exceeded that of age-matched healthy donors.

TCRdb's table, derived via immunoSEQ multiplex PCR, lists solely in-frame clones and lacks some. Altogether some 140,000 clones are present, around 93% being singletons, with the ten largest covering approximately 10%. Germline values: CDR1 SEHNR, CDR2 FQNEAQ (reference sequence). V was shortened by 0 bases and J by 6 bases, with 15 bases between the two germline ends. The CDR3 spans 16 residues. Concerning this clone: Its specificity is not known.

Sequencing was performed on PBMCs, taken after 12 months of ibrutinib treatment. The chain uses TRBV7-9 and TRBJ2-1, with a possible D match to TRBD2 (5 bases). The receptor's source is a human donor with chronic lymphocytic leukemia. The DNA of the CDR3 is TGTGCCAGCAGCTTAGCGCTGAGGGATCCCCTCAATGAGCAGTTCTTC. Amino acids: CASSLALRDPLNEQFF.